A single sample gave rise to the 17 T cell receptor beta chains below, sequenced in a study of Ad26.COV2.S vaccination and SARS-CoV-2 variants. Assay used: immunoSEQ multiplex PCR; TCRdb lists only in-frame clones, some missing. Of approximately 500,000 clones in the sample, around 90% were seen once. Treatment noted: about 20 received Ad26.COV2.S at low or high dose, single or two shots; about five received placebo; per-sample allocation not given. The investigators took samples on day 63 after the first vaccine or placebo injection. The input for sequencing was peripheral blood, taken in a trial of Ad26.COV2.S vaccine versus placebo. Receptor source: a person aged 18-60 years who received the Ad26.COV2.S COVID-19 vaccine or a placebo.

This clone was recorded once. The J gene is TRBJ2-5, the V gene TRBV7-2, with D possibly being TRBD2 (6 bases). Trimming took off 0 bases at V and 7 bases at J, with 9 bases between the two ends. Germline values: CDR1 SGHTA, CDR2 FQGNSA. This CDR3 comprises 13 residues. This CDR3 is CASSLAPEGTQYF. The CDR3 DNA reads as TGTGCCAGCAGCTTAGCCCCGGAGGGGACCCAGTACTTC.

V usage is TRBV19 and J usage is TRBJ1-1, with D unresolved. The CDR3 runs to 14 residues. V lost 6 bases and J 1 base, leaving 12 bases between the germline ends. Germline assignment: CDR1 LNHDA and CDR2 SQIVND (reference sequence). The CDR3, as DNA: TGTGCCAGTAGGGGTAGGTATGAGAACACTGAAGCTTTCTTT. Translating gives CASRGRYENTEAFF. Full variable domain (rest looked up from reference TRBV19 and TRBJ1-1): DGGITQSPKYLFRKEGQNVTLSCEQNLNHDAMYWYRQDPGQGLRLIYYSQIVNDFQKGDIAEGYSVSREKKESFPLTVTSAQKNPTAFYLCASRGRYENTEAFFGQGTRLTVV.

The chain combines TRBV9 with TRBJ2-1, with TRBD1 matching 11 bases. This CDR3 contains 17 residues. Germline CDR1 is SGDLS and CDR2 is YYNGEE. V dropped 0 bases and J dropped 4; count of bases not matched to a gene: 6. The CDR3 region is CASSVGTGGLLYNEQFF. DNA of the CDR3: TGTGCCAGCAGCGTAGGGACAGGGGGCCTCCTTTACAATGAGCAGTTCTTC. Using reference TRBV9 and TRBJ2-1 for the parts outside the CDR3, the full variable domain is DSGVTQTPKHLITATGQRVTLRCSPRSGDLSVYWYQQSLDQGLQFLIQYYNGEERAKGNILERFSAQQFPDLHSELNLSSLELGDSALYFCASSVGTGGLLYNEQFFGPGTRLTVL.

As DNA, the CDR3 is TGTGCCAGCAGTCACCGGGACAGGGGCTATGGCTACACCTTC. This encodes CASSHRDRGYGYTF. V is TRBV6-2 or TRBV6-3 and J is TRBJ1-2; 10 bases are shared with TRBD1. V lost 5 bases, J lost 4 bases, and 4 bases stayed unmatched. The CDR3 has 14 amino acids. Germline lookup yields CDR1 MNHEY and CDR2 SVGEGT.

The V call is TRBV7-2, the J call TRBJ2-5; D not resolved. The CDR3 loop spans 15 amino acids. Germline loops: CDR1 SGHTA, CDR2 FQGNSA. The germline V and J ends were trimmed by 4 bases and 1 base, with 13 bases remaining between them. CDR3 in amino acids: CASSSLQKPQETQYF. CDR3 bases: TGTGCCAGCAGCTCATTACAGAAGCCCCAAGAGACCCAGTACTTC.

This CDR3 reads CASSHTIETQYF. Written as DNA, the CDR3 is TGTGCCAGCAGCCACACCATAGAGACCCAGTACTTC. The V call is TRBV6-5, the J call TRBJ2-5; D unresolved. CDR3 size: 12 residues. The V end was cut by 6 bases, the J end by 4 bases, with 9 bases between. The germline CDR1 and CDR2 sequences are MNHEY and SVGAGI.

There are a few counts of this clone. The chain combines TRBV7-2 with TRBJ2-1, with D unresolved. The CDR3 loop spans 11 amino acids. The V gene's germline CDR1 is SGHTA and CDR2 FQGNSA. Trimming pared 5 bases from V and 9 bases from J, leaving 8 bases between. Written as DNA, the CDR3 is TGTGCCAGCAGCCCCGACTTTGAGCAGTTCTTC. Translating gives CASSPDFEQFF. The full variable domain, completed using reference TRBV7-2 and TRBJ2-1, is GAGVSQSPSNKVTEKGKDVELRCDPISGHTALYWYRQSLGQGLEFLIYFQGNSAPDKSGLPSDRFSAERTGGSVSTLTIQRTQQEDSAVYLCASSPDFEQFFGPGTRLTVL.

CDR3 protein: CASSYSRDNQPQHF. For the CDR3, the DNA is TGTGCCAGCAGTTATTCCAGGGACAATCAGCCCCAGCATTTT. This rearrangement joins TRBV6-2 or TRBV6-3 to TRBJ1-5, with a tentative D call TRBD1 (5 bases). V was clipped by 3 bases and J by 3 bases, with 9 bases between them. CDR3 length equals 14 residues. Germline-derived CDR1 and CDR2 are MNHEY and SVGEGT.

This chain connects TRBV19 to TRBJ2-7; 7 bases are a match to TRBD1. Germline CDR1 LNHDA, CDR2 SQIVND (reference sequence). The CDR3 spans 15 residues. After removal of 4 bases from V and 6 bases from J, the junction contained 12 bases not matched to a gene. The DNA for the CDR3 is TGTGCCAGTAGTACCCCCGGACAGGTTCGGGGCGAGCAGTACTTC. It codes for CASSTPGQVRGEQYF.

The J gene is TRBJ2-3, the V gene TRBV11-3, with D possibly TRBD2 on 6 matching bases. V was clipped by 5 bases and J by 4 bases, with 16 bases between them. Germline CDR1 and CDR2: SGHNT and YENEEA. There are 15 residues in the CDR3. In DNA, the CDR3 is TGTGCCAGCAGCCGGAGCGCGGGATTTTCAGATACGCAGTATTTT. Translated: CASSRSAGFSDTQYF.

In DNA, the CDR3 is TGTGCCAGCAGTCCAGGACAGGAGAATCAGCCCCAGCATTTT. Its translation: CASSPGQENQPQHF. The rearrangement links TRBV6-2 or TRBV6-3 to TRBJ1-5, with 7 bases fitting TRBD1. CDR1 and CDR2 (germline): MNHEY, SVGEGT. The J segment lost 4 bases and the V segment lost 5 bases, leaving 5 bases of the junction unmatched. The CDR3 has 14 amino acids.

The chain couples TRBV7-9 to TRBJ2-3, with 13 bases aligning to TRBD2. CDR3 length: 16 amino acids. Germline CDR1 reads SEHNR; CDR2 reads FQNEAQ (reference sequence). V shed 5 bases and J 4 bases; nucleotides not matched to a gene: 6. The CDR3 sequence: CASSPTSGRGADTQYF. In DNA form, the CDR3 reads TGTGCCAGCAGCCCTACTAGCGGGAGGGGGGCAGATACGCAGTATTTT.

The gene calls are TRBV29-1 and TRBJ2-1; D perhaps matches TRBD2 (6 bases). The CDR3 contains 12 residues. V lost 6 bases, J lost 6 bases, and 12 bases lay in between. Germline CDR1 reads SQVTM; CDR2 reads ANQGSEA. The CDR3 region is CSVHPSANEQFF. The CDR3 DNA follows: TGCAGCGTCCACCCTAGCGCCAATGAGCAGTTCTTC.

A remark on this clone: Its ends do not fully match the called genes, so a read error is possible. This chain links TRBV5-1 with TRBJ2-1; D uncertain. The CDR3 contains 12 residues. Germline CDR1 and CDR2: SGHRS and YFSETQ. The CDR3 region has the DNA TGCGCCAGCAGTCTCTCCAACAATGAGCAGTTCTTC. This sequence encodes CASSLSNNEQFF.

The sample holds one count of this clone. The chain uses TRBV5-1 and TRBJ1-5; D remains ambiguous. CDR1 and CDR2 (germline): SGHRS, YFSETQ. The V gene lost 1 base and the J gene lost 0 bases, with 8 bases spanning the gap. The CDR3 consists of 15 residues. CDR3 bases: TGCGCCAGCAGCTTGTACGGTGATAGCAATCAGCCCCAGCATTTT. Translating gives CASSLYGDSNQPQHF.

The chain combines TRBV12-3 or TRBV12-4 with TRBJ2-3, with 8 bases matching TRBD2. This CDR3 comprises 13 residues. V lost 5 bases to trimming and J lost 14 bases; unmatched junction nucleotides: 12. CDR3 amino acids: CASSPGTSRFVYF. CDR3 coding DNA: TGTGCCAGCAGTCCCGGGACTAGTCGTTTTGTGTATTTT.

The chain joins TRBV28 to TRBJ2-1; perhaps TRBD2 as D (6 bases). The CDR3 spans 14 residues. Looked up from germline, CDR1 is MDHEN and CDR2 is SYDVKM. CDR3: CASGVLSSYNEQFF. As DNA, the CDR3 is TGTGCTTCGGGAGTCCTAAGCTCCTACAATGAGCAGTTCTTC.